These T cell receptor beta chains were read from a single sample in a study of blood T cell repertoires in COVID-19. Assay: immunoSEQ multiplex PCR; the TCRdb copy retains only in-frame clones and omits some. The profile shows about 270,000 clones, around 86% of them singletons. Input material: PBMCs or T cells enriched from blood (not recorded which). Source of these receptors: a man between 18 and 35 years old who had recovered from COVID-19. Each CDR3 is given with its conserved first and last residue. A D gene is named only where the DNA matches it firmly. Size values are once, few and many counts, or a class for expanded clones, and some rows have none.

d_gene	abundance	j_gene	v_gene	CDR3nt	CDR3aa
TRBD1	NA	TRBJ1-5	TRBV10-3	TGTGCCACCCGGGACAGTCGAAATAGCAATCAGCCCCAGCATTTT	CATRDSRNSNQPQHF
NA	NA	TRBJ1-1	TRBV7-9	TGTGCCAGCAGCCCCTCCACGAATCAGGGATTAACTGAAGCTTTCTTT	CASSPSTNQGLTEAFF
NA	NA	TRBJ2-2	TRBV5-1	TGCGCCAGCAGCTTGGCTGGTAGGGGAAGTACCGGGGAGCTGTTTTTT	CASSLAGRGSTGELFF
TRBD1	NA	TRBJ2-7	TRBV7-2	TGTGCCAGCAGTTTTCAGGGGGCCGGCGAGCAGTACTTC	CASSFQGAGEQYF
TRBD1	NA	TRBJ2-2	TRBV10-3	TGTGCCATCAGTGAGTCGGGACAGGTAAACACCGGGGAGCTGTTTTTT	CAISESGQVNTGELFF
NA	NA	TRBJ2-7	TRBV24-1	TGTGCCACCAGTGATCTAGACAGCGAGCAGTACTTC	CATSDLDSEQYF
NA	NA	TRBJ2-7	TRBV28	TGTGCCAGCAGTTTATCTCCATTAGCGGTAAGACCCTACGAGCAGTACTTC	CASSLSPLAVRPYEQYF
TRBD2	NA	TRBJ2-1	TRBV29-1	TGCAGCGTTGAAGATATTGGGGGGGACCGCTACAATGAGCAGTTCTTC	CSVEDIGGDRYNEQFF
NA	NA	TRBJ1-1	TRBV11-3	TGTGCCAGCACCGATGTACGGGTACCGAGGACTGAAGCTTTCTTT	CASTDVRVPRTEAFF
TRBD1	NA	TRBJ1-2	TRBV19	TGTGCCAGTAGACCGGGACAGAGATATGGCTACACCTTC	CASRPGQRYGYTF
TRBD1	NA	TRBJ1-2	TRBV10-3	TGTGCCATCAGTGAGTGGGGACAGGGCCAGGAGGGCTACACCTTC	CAISEWGQGQEGYTF
NA	NA	TRBJ1-2	TRBV2	TGTGCCAGCAGAGTTACAGGGCCCGTGGCTGGCTACACCTTC	CASRVTGPVAGYTF
NA	NA	TRBJ1-2	TRBV4-1	TGCGCCAGCAGCCAAGATAGCTATGGCTACACCTTC	CASSQDSYGYTF
NA	NA	TRBJ1-3	TRBV19	TGTGCCAGTAAAACCTCTGCGACACGGAGGGGCTGGGACTCTGGAAACACCATATATTTT	CASKTSATRRGWDSGNTIYF
TRBD2	NA	TRBJ2-3	TRBV9	TGTGCCAGCAGCGAACGGCTAGCGGGAGGGAACACAGATACGCAGTATTTT	CASSERLAGGNTDTQYF
TRBD2	NA	TRBJ2-1	TRBV7-2	TGTGCCAGCACTTTAGGGCCATTTCCGGGACTAGCGGGAGGGCGGGAGTTCTTC	CASTLGPFPGLAGGREFF
TRBD2	NA	TRBJ2-7	TRBV27	TGTGCCAGCAGTTTGGGTCCTAGCGGTTCCCCCTACGAGCAGTACTTC	CASSLGPSGSPYEQYF
TRBD2	NA	TRBJ2-3	TRBV25-1	TGTGCCAGCACCGGGAGGAGCACAGATACGCAGTATTTT	CASTGRSTDTQYF
NA	NA	TRBJ2-7	TRBV20-1	TGCAGTGCCGAGACATCGGATAAGCAGTACTTC	CSAETSDKQYF
NA	NA	TRBJ1-6	TRBV27	TGTGCCAGCAGCCGAGGGAGGGATTCACCCCTCCACTTT	CASSRGRDSPLHF
TRBD1	NA	TRBJ1-6	TRBV5-1	TGCGCCAGCAGCTTGGGACAGGGATATAATTCACCCCTCCACTTT	CASSLGQGYNSPLHF
NA	NA	TRBJ2-7	TRBV5-4	TGTGCCAGCAGCTTGGCTAGGGGGGGTTCCTACGAGCAGTACTTC	CASSLARGGSYEQYF
TRBD2	few	TRBJ2-7	TRBV5-4	TGTGCCAGCAGCGGCGCTAGCGGGAGGTCCTACGAGCAGTACTTC	CASSGASGRSYEQYF
NA	once	TRBJ1-3	TRBV19	TGTGCCAGTAGTACGACAGTCTTCTCTGGAAACACCATATATTTT	CASSTTVFSGNTIYF
NA	many	TRBJ1-2	TRBV6-4	TGTGCCAGCAGTGACAGTACCGAGGGAGATGGCTACACCTTC	CASSDSTEGDGYTF
TRBD2	NA	TRBJ2-5	TRBV4-1	TGCGCCAGCAGCCAAGTCCTAGCGGGGGGGCTCGAGACCCAGTACTTC	CASSQVLAGGLETQYF
NA	NA	TRBJ2-5	TRBV5-1	TGCGCCAGCAGCTTGTTTATAGCGGGGACAGACCAAGAGACCCAGTACTTC	CASSLFIAGTDQETQYF
TRBD1	NA	TRBJ1-5	TRBV7-8	TGTGCCAGCAGCTTAGCGAGCCAGGGGGAAATAATTTTACAGCCCCAGCATTTT	CASSLASQGEIILQPQHF
TRBD1	NA	TRBJ1-5	TRBV19	TGTGCCAGTAGTACCTACGGGACAGGGAATCAGCCCCAGCATTTT	CASSTYGTGNQPQHF
TRBD1	NA	TRBJ1-3	TRBV6-5	TGTGCCAGCAGTATACAGGGGGCCCCTGGAAACACCATATATTTT	CASSIQGAPGNTIYF
TRBD2	NA	TRBJ2-5	TRBV3-1/TRBV3-2	TGTGCCAGCAGCCAAGAGGCTAGCGGGTACCAAGAGACCCAGTACTTC	CASSQEASGYQETQYF
TRBD1	NA	TRBJ1-1	TRBV13	TGTGCCAGCAGCGCGGGACAGGGGAACACTGAAGCTTTCTTT	CASSAGQGNTEAFF
TRBD1	NA	TRBJ1-1	TRBV4-1	TGCGCCAGCAGCCAAGATTATCCGGGGACAGATGAAGCTTTCTTT	CASSQDYPGTDEAFF
TRBD1	NA	TRBJ2-7	TRBV7-6	TGTGCCAGCAGCTTAAGAGTGGGACAGGGGGAACGCGAGCAGTACTTC	CASSLRVGQGEREQYF
NA	NA	TRBJ2-2	TRBV25-1	TGTGCCAGCAGTCCTCCCCCCCAGGGGATGGGGACCGGGGAGCTGTTTTTT	CASSPPPQGMGTGELFF
NA	NA	TRBJ1-5	TRBV2	TGTGCCAGCAGTGAAGGACAGATCGGATGGTGGCCCCAGCATTTT	CASSEGQIGWWPQHF
TRBD1	NA	TRBJ2-2	TRBV7-9	TGTGCCAGCGCACAGGGGAGTACATCGAACACCGGGGAGCTGTTTTTT	CASAQGSTSNTGELFF
NA	NA	TRBJ1-2	TRBV7-9	TGTGCCAGCAGCTTAGCGGTTGAGGGAGGCTACACCTTC	CASSLAVEGGYTF
NA	NA	TRBJ2-7	TRBV28	TGTGCCAGCAGTTTATCCCGCAGGGACTACGAGCAGTACTTC	CASSLSRRDYEQYF
NA	NA	TRBJ2-2	TRBV30	TGTGCCTGGAGTCGGCTAGGGGTGATTGGGGAGCTGTTTTTT	CAWSRLGVIGELFF
NA	NA	TRBJ2-7	TRBV28	TGTGCCAGCACCCTAAACTACGAGCAGTACTTC	CASTLNYEQYF
TRBD2	NA	TRBJ2-7	TRBV27	TGTGCCAGCAGTAAAAAGCGGGGCGGATCCTACGAGCAGTACTTC	CASSKKRGGSYEQYF
NA	NA	TRBJ2-5	TRBV3-1/TRBV3-2	TGTGCCAGCAGCCCCCGAACTGCAGGAGGCCAAGAGACCCAGTACTTC	CASSPRTAGGQETQYF
NA	once	TRBJ2-5	TRBV7-9	TGTGCCAGCAGCCCAACCCCGGAGCTCCAAGAGACCCAGTACTTC	CASSPTPELQETQYF
NA	NA	TRBJ2-2	TRBV23-1	TGCGCCAGCAGTCAGTCAGCCAGGGCTAACACCGGGGAGCTGTTTTTT	CASSQSARANTGELFF
NA	NA	TRBJ2-2	TRBV3-1/TRBV3-2	TGTGCCAGCAGCCAAAACCCAGGGGCCGGGGAGCTGTTTTTT	CASSQNPGAGELFF
TRBD1	NA	TRBJ1-5	TRBV12-5	TGTGCTAGTGGTTTGGTCGGGGACAGGCCCCAGCCCCAGCATTTT	CASGLVGDRPQPQHF
NA	NA	TRBJ1-1	TRBV3-1/TRBV3-2	TGTGCCAGCAGCCAGGGAAGGGGCACTGAAGCTTTCTTT	CASSQGRGTEAFF
NA	NA	TRBJ1-6	TRBV2	TGTGCCAGCAGTGAAGTATTTGGGGCCTCGAGTTCACCCCTCCACTTT	CASSEVFGASSSPLHF
TRBD2	few	TRBJ2-1	TRBV6-1	TGTGCCAGCAGTGAGAGACTAGCGAGACACAATGAGCAGTTCTTC	CASSERLARHNEQFF
TRBD2	NA	TRBJ2-2	TRBV19	TGTGCCAGTACCGGACTAGCGGGAAGCACCGGGGAGCTGTTTTTT	CASTGLAGSTGELFF
TRBD1	NA	TRBJ2-7	TRBV11-2	TGTGCCAGCAGCCCCCGGGACAGGGCCCCCCAGTACTTC	CASSPRDRAPQYF
NA	once	TRBJ2-5	TRBV30	TGTGCCTGGAGTGTTCTATTCGAGACCCAGTACTTC	CAWSVLFETQYF
TRBD1	NA	TRBJ1-4	TRBV6-5	TGTGCCAGCCGAGGGACAGGGACCACTAATGAAAAACTGTTTTTT	CASRGTGTTNEKLFF
NA	NA	TRBJ2-1	TRBV5-5	TGTGCCAGCAGCCTAGGACTACCCGCTTGGAATGAGCAGTTCTTC	CASSLGLPAWNEQFF
TRBD1	NA	TRBJ1-2	TRBV18	TGTGCCAGCTCACCATCAAGACAGGGGCAGGACTATGGCTACACCTTC	CASSPSRQGQDYGYTF
TRBD2	once	TRBJ2-5	TRBV3-1/TRBV3-2	TGTGCCAGCAGCGAATTAGGGACTAGCGGGGGTAGAGAGACCCAGTACTTC	CASSELGTSGGRETQYF
TRBD1	few	TRBJ2-2	TRBV7-2	TGTGCCAGCAGCTTAGCCGGGACAGGGAGCACCGGGGAGCTGTTTTTT	CASSLAGTGSTGELFF